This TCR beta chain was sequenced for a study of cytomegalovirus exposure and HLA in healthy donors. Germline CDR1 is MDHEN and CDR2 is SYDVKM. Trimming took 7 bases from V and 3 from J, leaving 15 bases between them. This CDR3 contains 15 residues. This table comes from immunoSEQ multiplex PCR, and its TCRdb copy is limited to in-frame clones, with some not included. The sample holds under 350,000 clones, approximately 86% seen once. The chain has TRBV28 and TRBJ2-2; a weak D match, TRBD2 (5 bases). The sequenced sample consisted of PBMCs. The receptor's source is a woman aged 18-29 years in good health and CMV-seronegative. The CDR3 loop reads CASTRGQRYTGELFF. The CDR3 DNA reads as TGTGCCAGCACCCGGGGTCAACGATACACCGGGGAGCTGTTTTTT.